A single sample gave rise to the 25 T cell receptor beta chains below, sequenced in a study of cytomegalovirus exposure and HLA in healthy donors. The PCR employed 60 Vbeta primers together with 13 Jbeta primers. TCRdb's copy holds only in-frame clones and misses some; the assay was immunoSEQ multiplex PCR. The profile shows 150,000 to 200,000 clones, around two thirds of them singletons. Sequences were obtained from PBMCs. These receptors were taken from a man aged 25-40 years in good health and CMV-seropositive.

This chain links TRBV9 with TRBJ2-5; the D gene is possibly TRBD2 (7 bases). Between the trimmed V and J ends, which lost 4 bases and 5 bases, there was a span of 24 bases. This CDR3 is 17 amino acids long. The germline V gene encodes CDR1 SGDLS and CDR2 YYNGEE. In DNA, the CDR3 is TGTGCCAGCAGCTCCCGGGGGGCGGGAAAAGCCGGGGAGACCCAGTACTTC. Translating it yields CASSSRGAGKAGETQYF.

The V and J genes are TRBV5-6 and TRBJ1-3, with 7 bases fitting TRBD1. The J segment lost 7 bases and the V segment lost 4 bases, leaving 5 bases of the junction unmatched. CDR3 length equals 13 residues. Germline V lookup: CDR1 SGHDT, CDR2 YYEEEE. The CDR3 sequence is CASSKDRVNTIYF. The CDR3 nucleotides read TGTGCCAGCAGCAAAGACAGGGTGAACACCATATATTTT.

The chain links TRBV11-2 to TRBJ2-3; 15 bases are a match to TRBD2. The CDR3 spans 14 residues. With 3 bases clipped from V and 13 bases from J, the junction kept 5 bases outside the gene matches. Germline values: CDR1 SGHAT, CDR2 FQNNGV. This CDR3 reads CASSLGLAGGPKYF. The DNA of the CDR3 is TGTGCCAGCAGCTTGGGACTAGCGGGAGGCCCCAAGTATTTT.

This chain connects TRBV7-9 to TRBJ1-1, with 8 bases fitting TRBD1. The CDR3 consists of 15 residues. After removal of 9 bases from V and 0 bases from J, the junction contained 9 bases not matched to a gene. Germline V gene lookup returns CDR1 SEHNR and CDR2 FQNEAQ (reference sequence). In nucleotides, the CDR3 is TGTGCCAGTAAAGAACAGGGGGACTTGAACACTGAAGCTTTCTTT. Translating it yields CASKEQGDLNTEAFF.

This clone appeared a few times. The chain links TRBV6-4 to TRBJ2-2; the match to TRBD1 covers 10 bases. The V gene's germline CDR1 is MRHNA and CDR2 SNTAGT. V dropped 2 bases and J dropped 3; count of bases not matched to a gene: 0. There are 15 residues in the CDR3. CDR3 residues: CASSDGTGDTGELFF. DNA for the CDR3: TGTGCCAGCAGTGACGGGACAGGGGACACCGGGGAGCTGTTTTTT.

The DNA for the CDR3 is TGCGCCAGCAGCTGGGCCGTGAGTCACCAACCGGCTCCAGATACGCAGTATTTT. Protein: CASSWAVSHQPAPDTQYF. The chain combines TRBV5-1 with TRBJ2-3; D is uncertain. The V gene lost 3 bases and the J gene lost 4 bases, with 24 bases spanning the gap. CDR1 SGHRS and CDR2 YFSETQ come from the germline V gene. The CDR3 runs 18 residues.

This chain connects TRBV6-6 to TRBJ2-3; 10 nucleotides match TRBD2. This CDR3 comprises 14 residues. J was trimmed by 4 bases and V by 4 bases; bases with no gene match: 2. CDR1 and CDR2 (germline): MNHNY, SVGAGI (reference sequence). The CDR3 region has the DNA TGTGCCAGCAGTTTTGGGACTAGCGCAGATACGCAGTATTTT. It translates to CASSFGTSADTQYF.

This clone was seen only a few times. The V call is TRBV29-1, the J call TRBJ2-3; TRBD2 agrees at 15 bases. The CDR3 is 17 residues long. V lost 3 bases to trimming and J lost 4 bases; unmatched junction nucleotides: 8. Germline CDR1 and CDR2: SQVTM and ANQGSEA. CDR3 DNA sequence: TGCAGCGTTGATGGGACTAGCGGGAGGACGGCGGCAGATACGCAGTATTTT. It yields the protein CSVDGTSGRTAADTQYF.

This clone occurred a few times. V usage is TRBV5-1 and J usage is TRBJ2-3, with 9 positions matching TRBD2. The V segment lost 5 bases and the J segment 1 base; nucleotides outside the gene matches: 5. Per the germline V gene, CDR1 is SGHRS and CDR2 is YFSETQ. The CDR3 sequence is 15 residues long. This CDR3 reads CASRASGTGTDTQYF. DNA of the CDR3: TGCGCCAGCAGGGCTAGCGGGACCGGCACAGATACGCAGTATTTT.

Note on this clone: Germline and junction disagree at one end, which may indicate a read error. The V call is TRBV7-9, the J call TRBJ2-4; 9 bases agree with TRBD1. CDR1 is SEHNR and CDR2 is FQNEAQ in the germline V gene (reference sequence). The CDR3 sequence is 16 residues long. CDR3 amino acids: CSSSRVGTGIGNIQYF. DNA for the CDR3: TGTTCCAGCAGCCGGGTCGGGACAGGGATCGGGAACATTCAGTACTTC.

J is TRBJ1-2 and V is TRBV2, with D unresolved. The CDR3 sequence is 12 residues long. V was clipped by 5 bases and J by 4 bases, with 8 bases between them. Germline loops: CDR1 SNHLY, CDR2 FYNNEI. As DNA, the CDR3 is TGTGCCAGCAGTACTAACACCTATGGCTACACCTTC. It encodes CASSTNTYGYTF.

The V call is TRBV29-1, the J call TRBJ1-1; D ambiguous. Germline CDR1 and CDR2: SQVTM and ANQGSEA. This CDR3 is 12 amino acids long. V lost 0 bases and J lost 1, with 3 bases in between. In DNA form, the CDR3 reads TGCAGCGTTGAAGAGAGGAACACTGAAGCTTTCTTT. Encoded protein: CSVEERNTEAFF.

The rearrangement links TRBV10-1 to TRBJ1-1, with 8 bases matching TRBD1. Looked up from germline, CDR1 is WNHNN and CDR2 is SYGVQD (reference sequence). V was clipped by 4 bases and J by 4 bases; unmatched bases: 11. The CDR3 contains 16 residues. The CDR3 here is CASSGDRGWGGTEAFF. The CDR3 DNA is TGCGCCAGCAGTGGCGACAGGGGCTGGGGAGGCACTGAAGCTTTCTTT.

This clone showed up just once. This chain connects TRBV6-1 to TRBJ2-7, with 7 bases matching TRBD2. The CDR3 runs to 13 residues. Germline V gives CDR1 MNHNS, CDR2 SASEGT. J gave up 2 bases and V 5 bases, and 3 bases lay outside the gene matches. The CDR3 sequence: CASSIREAYEQYF. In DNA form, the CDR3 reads TGTGCCAGCAGTATACGGGAGGCCTACGAGCAGTACTTC.

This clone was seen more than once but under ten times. The CDR3 region is CAISSGYEQYF. CDR3 coding DNA: TGTGCCATCAGTTCCGGCTACGAGCAGTACTTC. The chain combines TRBV10-3 with TRBJ2-7; no definite D call. Trimming took 5 bases from V and 3 from J, leaving 5 bases between them. Per the germline V gene, CDR1 is ENHRY and CDR2 is SYGVKD. The CDR3 has 11 residues.

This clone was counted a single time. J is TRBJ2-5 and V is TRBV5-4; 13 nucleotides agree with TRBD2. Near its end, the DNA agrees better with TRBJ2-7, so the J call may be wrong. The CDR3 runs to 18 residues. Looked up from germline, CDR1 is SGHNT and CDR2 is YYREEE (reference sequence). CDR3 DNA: TGTGCCAGCAGCGGGAGGGGACTAGCGGGACGAGTCGCCTACGAGCAGTACTTC. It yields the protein CASSGRGLAGRVAYEQYF.

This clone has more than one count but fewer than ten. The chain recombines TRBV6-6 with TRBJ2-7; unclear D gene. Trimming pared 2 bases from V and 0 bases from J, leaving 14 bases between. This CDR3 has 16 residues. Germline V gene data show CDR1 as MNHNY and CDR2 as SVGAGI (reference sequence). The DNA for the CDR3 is TGTGCCAGCAGTTACCTGGCAGCCCAGGCCTCCTACGAGCAGTACTTC. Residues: CASSYLAAQASYEQYF.

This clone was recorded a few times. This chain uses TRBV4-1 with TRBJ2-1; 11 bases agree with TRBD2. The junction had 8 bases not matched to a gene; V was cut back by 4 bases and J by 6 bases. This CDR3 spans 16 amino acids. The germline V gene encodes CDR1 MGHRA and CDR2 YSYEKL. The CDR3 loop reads CASSRTGTSGRNEQFF. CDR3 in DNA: TGCGCCAGCAGCCGGACCGGGACTAGCGGACGCAATGAGCAGTTCTTC.

CDR3 loop: CASSQDPRTGWTDTQYF. The CDR3, as DNA: TGCGCCAGCAGCCAAGACCCCCGGACAGGCTGGACAGATACGCAGTATTTT. V gene TRBV4-1 combines with J gene TRBJ2-3; 7 bases match TRBD1. This CDR3 is 17 amino acids long. Unmatched junction bases numbered 9, after V lost 0 bases and J lost 3 bases. Germline CDR1 reads MGHRA; CDR2 reads YSYEKL.

CDR3 residues: CAISRGGIGTNEKLFF. CDR3 DNA: TGTGCCATCTCGAGGGGGGGGATTGGAACTAATGAAAAACTGTTTTTT. The chain employs TRBV28 and TRBJ1-4, with D perhaps TRBD1 (6 bases). The CDR3 totals 16 residues. Germline CDR1 is MDHEN and CDR2 is SYDVKM. V was clipped by 10 bases and J by 1 base, with 19 bases between them.

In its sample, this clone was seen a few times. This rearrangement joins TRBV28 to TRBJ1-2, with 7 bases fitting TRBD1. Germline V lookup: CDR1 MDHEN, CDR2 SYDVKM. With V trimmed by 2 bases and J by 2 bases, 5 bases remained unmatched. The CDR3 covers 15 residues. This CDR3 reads CASSLQTGRNYGYTF. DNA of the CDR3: TGTGCCAGCAGTTTACAGACAGGGAGGAACTATGGCTACACCTTC.

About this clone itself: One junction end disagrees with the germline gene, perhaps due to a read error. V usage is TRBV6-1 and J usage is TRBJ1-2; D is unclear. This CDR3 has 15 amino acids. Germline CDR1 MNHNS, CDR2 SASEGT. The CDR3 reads CASSESGGGNYGYTF. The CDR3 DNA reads TGTGCCAGCAGTGAAAGTGGCGGCGGTAACTATGGTTACACCTTC.

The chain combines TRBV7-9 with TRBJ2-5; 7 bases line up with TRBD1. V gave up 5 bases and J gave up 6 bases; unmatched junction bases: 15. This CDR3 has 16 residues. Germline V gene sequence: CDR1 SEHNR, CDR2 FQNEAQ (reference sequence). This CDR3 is CASSPAGTAGFKTQYF. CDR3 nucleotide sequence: TGTGCCAGCAGCCCGGCCGGGACAGCCGGTTTTAAGACCCAGTACTTC. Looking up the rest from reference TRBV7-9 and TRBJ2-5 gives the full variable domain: DTGVSQNPRHKITKRGQNVTFRCDPISEHNRLYWYRQTLGQGPEFLTYFQNEAQLEKSRLLSDRFSAERPKGSFSTLEIQRTEQGDSAMYLCASSPAGTAGFKTQYFGPGTRLLVL.

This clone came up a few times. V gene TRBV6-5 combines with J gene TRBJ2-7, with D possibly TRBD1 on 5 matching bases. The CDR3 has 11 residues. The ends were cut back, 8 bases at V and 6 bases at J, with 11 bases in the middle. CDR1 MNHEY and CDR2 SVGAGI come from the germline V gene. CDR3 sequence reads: CASRRQGEQYF. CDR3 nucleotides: TGTGCCAGCCGAAGGCAGGGCGAGCAGTACTTC.

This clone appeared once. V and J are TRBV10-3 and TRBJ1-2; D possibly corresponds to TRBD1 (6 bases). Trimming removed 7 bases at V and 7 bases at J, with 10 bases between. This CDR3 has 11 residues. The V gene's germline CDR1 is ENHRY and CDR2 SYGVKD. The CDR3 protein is CAIKGDAGYTF. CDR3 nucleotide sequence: TGTGCCATCAAGGGGGATGCTGGCTACACCTTC.